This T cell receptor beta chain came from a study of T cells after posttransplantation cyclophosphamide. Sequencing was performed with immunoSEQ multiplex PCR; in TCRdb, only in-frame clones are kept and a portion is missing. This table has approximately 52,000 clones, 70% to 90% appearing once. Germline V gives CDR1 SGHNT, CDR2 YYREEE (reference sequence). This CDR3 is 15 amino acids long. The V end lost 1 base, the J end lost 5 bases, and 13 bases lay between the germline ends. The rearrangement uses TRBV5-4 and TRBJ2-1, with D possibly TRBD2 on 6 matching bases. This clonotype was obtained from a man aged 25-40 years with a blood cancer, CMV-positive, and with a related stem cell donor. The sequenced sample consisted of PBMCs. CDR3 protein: CASSLMGGRNNEQFF. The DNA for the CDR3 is TGTGCCAGCAGCTTGATGGGGGGAAGAAACAATGAGCAGTTCTTC.